The T cell receptor (beta chain) under discussion was sequenced for a study of CD8 T cells in Susac syndrome. With respect to this clonotype: Its cognate antigen is unknown.

An amount of RNA that ranged from roughly 0.5 to 1 ug was reverse transcribed with random hexamers. TCRdb ran MiXCR on the immunoSEQ multiplex PCR reads and lists one entry per CDR3 protein. Of about 160,000 distinct CDR3 sequences listed, 94% are singletons. Study-level findings and limits: Regarding the TCR sequencing and HLA analysis, the study admitted that a relatively small number of individuals were involved.

TEMRA cells were enriched by FACS, and CD4+ and CD8+ T cells were negatively isolated. The V gene's germline CDR1 is SGHRS and CDR2 YFSETQ. This CDR3 spans 12 amino acids. With 5 bases removed from V and 2 bases from J, the gap between germline ends came to 7 bases. The chain is built from TRBV5-1 and TRBJ2-5; D gene unclear. Source material: CD4+ T cells from PBMCs. The clonotype comes from a human donor with multiple sclerosis. The CDR3 loop is CASRSGQETQYF. DNA for the CDR3: TGCGCCAGCAGGAGTGGTCAAGAGACCCAGTACTTC.